The clone carrying this TCR beta chain was seen more than once but under ten times. Its specificity is not known. The study used a library that attached unique molecular identifiers to individual cDNA molecules. TCRdb called the RACE reads again in MiXCR, with one record for every CDR3 protein. The sample shows over 65,000 distinct CDR3 sequences, about 10% of them seen only once. The data derive from a study of human T cells and chemical hapten exposure. Study-wide context: A patient group, mainly female, showed alopecia areata, totalis or universalis. Per-sample TCR yield variation was attributed mainly to small pooled library volume differences.

The germline V gene encodes CDR1 MNHNS and CDR2 SASEGT. Unmatched junction bases numbered 9, after V lost 0 bases and J lost 3 bases. The CDR3 covers 18 residues. General observations from the study: Expanded TCRs made up significantly more big CDR3 similarity clusters than controls did.

Time point defined: patch test 1, 2 weeks after DPC sensitization. Specified treatment: therapeutic diphenylcyclopropenone sensitization with weekly scalp DPC. Source: whole blood, taken in connection with sensitization to the hapten diphenylcyclopropenone (DPC). The TCR sequence derives from a woman aged 45 to 65 with alopecia areata. Some clones in this sample may be carry-over from other donors' samples. V usage is TRBV6-1 and J usage is TRBJ2-2; 8 bases align to TRBD2. The CDR3 sequence: CASSEASGLAGYTGELFF. Here the CDR3 DNA reads TGTGCCAGCAGTGAAGCATCCGGTCTAGCGGGTTACACCGGGGAGCTGTTTTTT.